This TCR beta chain was found in a study of blood T cell repertoires in COVID-19. At the level of the study: From T cells, B-cell-depleted T cells, or PBMCs came the material, which was cDNA or gDNA.

Per the authors' pipeline: Amplification with reference gene primers provided the estimates of nucleated cell counts. Libraries were prepared by immunoSEQ multiplex PCR; TCRdb keeps only in-frame clonotypes and omits some of them. That table furnishes V, J and clone size, whereas the DNA furnished D and trimming. The sample records about 470,000 clones, approximately 86% being singletons. There are 15 residues in the CDR3. The V and J ends lost 8 bases and 5 bases respectively, with 19 bases between them. Germline values: CDR1 MNHEY, CDR2 SVGAGI. Participants had their cohort set by participant-reported clinical history. Symptom resolution, clearance, or two negative PCRs marked donors in Cohort 3 as recovered.

This clonotype was sampled from a woman in her late teens or twenties who had recovered from COVID-19. The sequenced material came from PBMCs or T cells enriched from blood (not recorded which). The rearrangement uses TRBV6-5 and TRBJ2-1; D is possibly TRBD1 (6 bases). The CDR3 sequence is CASLRDNSVDNEQFF. The CDR3 DNA reads TGTGCCAGCCTCCGGGACAACAGCGTAGACAATGAGCAGTTCTTC.